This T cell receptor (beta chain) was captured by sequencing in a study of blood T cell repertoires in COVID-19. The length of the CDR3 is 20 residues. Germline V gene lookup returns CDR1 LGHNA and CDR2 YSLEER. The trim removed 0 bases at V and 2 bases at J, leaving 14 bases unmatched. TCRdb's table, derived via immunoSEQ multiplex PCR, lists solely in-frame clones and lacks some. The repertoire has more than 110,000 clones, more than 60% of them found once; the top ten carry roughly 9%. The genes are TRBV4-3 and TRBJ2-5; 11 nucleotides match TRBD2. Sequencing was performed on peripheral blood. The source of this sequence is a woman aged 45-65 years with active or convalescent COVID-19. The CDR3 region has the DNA TGCGCCAGCAGCCAAGAGAGGCTAGCGGGGGGCACATATTTACAAGAGACCCAGTACTTC. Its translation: CASSQERLAGGTYLQETQYF.